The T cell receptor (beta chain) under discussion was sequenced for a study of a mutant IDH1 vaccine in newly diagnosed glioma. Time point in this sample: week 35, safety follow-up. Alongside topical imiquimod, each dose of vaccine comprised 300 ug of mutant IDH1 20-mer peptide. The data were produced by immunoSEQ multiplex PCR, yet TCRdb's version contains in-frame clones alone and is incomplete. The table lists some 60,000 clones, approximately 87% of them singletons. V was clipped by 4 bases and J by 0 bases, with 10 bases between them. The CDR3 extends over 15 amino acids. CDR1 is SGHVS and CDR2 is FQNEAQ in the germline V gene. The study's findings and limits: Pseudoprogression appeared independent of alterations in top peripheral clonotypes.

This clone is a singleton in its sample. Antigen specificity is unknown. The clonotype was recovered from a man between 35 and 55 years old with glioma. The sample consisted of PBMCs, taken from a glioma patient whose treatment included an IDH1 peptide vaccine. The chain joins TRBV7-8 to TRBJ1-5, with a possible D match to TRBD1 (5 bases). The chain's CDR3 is CASSSRGNSNQPQHF. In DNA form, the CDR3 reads TGTGCCAGCAGCTCTAGGGGTAATAGCAATCAGCCCCAGCATTTT.